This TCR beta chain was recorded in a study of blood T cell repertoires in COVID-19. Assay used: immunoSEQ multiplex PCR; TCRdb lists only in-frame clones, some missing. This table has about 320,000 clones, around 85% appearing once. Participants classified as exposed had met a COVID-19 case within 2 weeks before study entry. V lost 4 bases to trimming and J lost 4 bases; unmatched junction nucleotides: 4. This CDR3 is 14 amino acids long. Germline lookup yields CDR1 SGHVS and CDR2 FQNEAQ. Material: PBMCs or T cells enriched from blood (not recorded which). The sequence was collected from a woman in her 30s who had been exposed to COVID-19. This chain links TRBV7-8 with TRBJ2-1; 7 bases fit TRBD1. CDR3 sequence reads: CASSSRQGYNEQFF. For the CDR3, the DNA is TGTGCCAGCAGCTCACGACAGGGTTACAATGAGCAGTTCTTC.